The sequence of this TCR beta chain was determined in a study of blood T cell repertoires in COVID-19. Study details: Sources were T cells, B-cell-depleted T cells, or PBMCs; the material itself was cDNA or gDNA.

The germline gives CDR1 ENHRY, CDR2 SYGVKD. V lost 11 bases and J lost 0, with 22 bases in between. This CDR3 comprises 16 residues. The study drew participants aged about 18 to 95 years from some 25 US areas. Which cohort a participant joined came from the clinical history participants gave. Two negative PCRs, clearance, or symptom resolution had been documented for recovered Cohort 3 donors. The assay was immunoSEQ multiplex PCR, and TCRdb's table has in-frame clones only and misses some. This table holds a few hundred thousand clones, roughly 91% found once. The V gene is TRBV10-3, the J gene TRBJ1-2, with a tentative D call TRBD1 (5 bases). The receptor's source is a man aged 18 to 30 who had recovered from COVID-19. What was sequenced was PBMCs or T cells enriched from blood (not recorded which). In nucleotides, the CDR3 is TGTGCCCCCAAGGATTCCAGGGCCCGGGCTAACTATGGCTACACCTTC. Translated: CAPKDSRARANYGYTF.